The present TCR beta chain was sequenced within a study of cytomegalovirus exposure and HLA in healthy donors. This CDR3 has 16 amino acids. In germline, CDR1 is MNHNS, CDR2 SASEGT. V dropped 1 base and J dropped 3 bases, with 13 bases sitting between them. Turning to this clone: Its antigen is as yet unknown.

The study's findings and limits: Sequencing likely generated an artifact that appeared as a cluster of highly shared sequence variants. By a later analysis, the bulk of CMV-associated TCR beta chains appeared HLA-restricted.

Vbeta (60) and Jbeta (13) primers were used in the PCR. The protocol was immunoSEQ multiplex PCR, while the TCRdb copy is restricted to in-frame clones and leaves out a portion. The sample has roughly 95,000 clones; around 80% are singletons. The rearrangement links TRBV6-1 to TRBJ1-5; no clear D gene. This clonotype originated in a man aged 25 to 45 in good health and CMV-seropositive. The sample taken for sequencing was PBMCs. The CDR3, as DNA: TGTGCCAGCAGTGAAGTTCGGGGATCTGCCAATCAGCCCCAGCATTTT. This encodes CASSEVRGSANQPQHF.